This TCR beta chain came from a study of shared clonotypes between healthy human individuals. Study-level findings and limits: Clonotypes which were not shared had lower generation probabilities than clonotypes that all four donors shared. Shared clonotypes: about 5.3% naive CD4, 3.5% to 4% naive CD8, roughly 2.4% memory CD4, 0.35% to 0.5% memory CD8.

Memory CD4+ cells were the fraction left after CD45RA+ naive selection. This CDR3 has 15 amino acids. Trimming stripped 6 bases from V and 3 bases from J, with 18 bases between. Per germline, CDR1 SGHDN and CDR2 FVKESK. Sorted subsets were amplified in replicate PCRs using 200 to 250 ng DNA, around 30,000 T cell genomes. Data came from immunoSEQ multiplex PCR; TCRdb stores just in-frame clones and leaves some out. Among millions of clones listed, roughly 94% were seen once. For this clone: Its antigen is undetermined.

This chain joins TRBV14 and TRBJ2-7, with a possible D match to TRBD1 (6 bases). The receptor was derived from a man between 18 and 35 years old in good health. The sample was naive CD4+ T cells sorted from blood. Subset indicated: CD45RA+ positively selected. The CDR3 is CASRRASGELYEQYF. The DNA of the CDR3 is TGTGCCAGCAGGCGCGCTTCAGGGGAACTCTACGAGCAGTACTTC.